This passage covers 17 T cell receptor beta chains from one sample sequenced in a study of technical replicates of blood from a handful of donors. This table comes from immunoSEQ multiplex PCR, and its TCRdb copy is limited to in-frame clones, with some not included. Here the sample spans more than 65,000 clones, 75% to 90% being singletons. Sequences were obtained from PBMCs. The receptors were sampled from a human donor in good health. Some clones in this sample may be carry-over from other donors' samples.

In its sample, this clone was seen a few times. The chain employs TRBV29-1 and TRBJ1-1, with TRBD1 as a possible D gene (5 bases). Trimming stripped 5 bases from V and 1 base from J, with 8 bases between. Germline V gives CDR1 SQVTM, CDR2 ANQGSEA. This CDR3 spans 12 amino acids. CDR3 nucleotide sequence: TGCAGCGTTCCGGGGGAGAACACTGAAGCTTTCTTT. Translation gives CSVPGENTEAFF.

The V call is TRBV28, the J call TRBJ1-1; possible D gene TRBD1, 6 bases. CDR1 and CDR2 (germline): MDHEN, SYDVKM. The ends were cut back, 5 bases at V and 1 base at J, with 17 bases in the middle. The CDR3 is 16 amino acids. The CDR3 sequence: CASSTMTGYPNTEAFF. The CDR3 nucleotides read TGTGCCAGCAGTACAATGACAGGCTATCCGAACACTGAAGCTTTCTTT.

The chain joins TRBV19 to TRBJ2-7, with D perhaps TRBD1 (5 bases). This CDR3 comprises 14 residues. CDR1 and CDR2 (germline): LNHDA, SQIVND (reference sequence). V lost 1 base and J 3 bases, leaving 10 bases between the germline ends. This CDR3 reads CASSIGKGNYEQYF. In DNA, the CDR3 is TGTGCCAGTAGTATAGGCAAGGGGAACTACGAGCAGTACTTC.

This chain uses TRBV19 with TRBJ1-3, with 7 positions matching TRBD1. Germline lookup yields CDR1 LNHDA and CDR2 SQIVND (reference sequence). V was pared by 10 bases and J by 1 base, with 13 bases of the junction left unmatched. This CDR3 has 16 residues. In DNA form, the CDR3 reads TGTGCCACCTCGACAGGGAATGTGATATCTGGAAACACCATATATTTT. It encodes CATSTGNVISGNTIYF.

This clone was recorded once. V and J are TRBV7-9 and TRBJ2-7; D not certain. CDR1 is SEHNR, CDR2 FQNEAQ, per germline (reference sequence). The CDR3 is made up of 10 amino acids. The germline V and J ends were trimmed by 5 bases and 6 bases, with 5 bases remaining between them. The CDR3 DNA reads as TGTGCCAGCAGCGCGAGCGAGCAGTACTTC. Its protein is CASSASEQYF.

CDR3: CASSLGREIETQYF. CDR3 bases: TGTGCCAGCAGCTTAGGCCGAGAAATAGAGACCCAGTACTTC. The rearrangement links TRBV7-9 to TRBJ2-5; unclear D gene. Trimming pared 1 base from V and 4 bases from J, leaving 10 bases between. This CDR3 is 14 amino acids long. Germline-derived CDR1 and CDR2 are SEHNR and FQNEAQ (reference sequence).

The rearrangement links TRBV14 to TRBJ2-1; 10 nucleotides align to TRBD1. The CDR3 spans 17 residues. Trimming cost V 3 bases and J 5 bases; bases outside gene matches: 10. Per the germline V gene, CDR1 is SGHDN and CDR2 is FVKESK. CDR3 bases: TGTGCCAGCAGCCATCGTCCCGGACAGGGGGACCACAATGAGCAGTTCTTC. It encodes CASSHRPGQGDHNEQFF.

The J gene is TRBJ2-5, the V gene TRBV25-1, with a possible D match to TRBD2 (5 bases). V was pared by 8 bases and J by 5 bases, with 9 bases between. This CDR3 has 11 residues. Germline CDR1 reads MGHDK; CDR2 reads SYGVNS. This CDR3 is CASSRGETQYF. In DNA form, the CDR3 reads TGTGCCAGCTCGAGAGGGGAGACCCAGTACTTC.

This clone was seen only once. V gene TRBV7-9 combines with J gene TRBJ2-2, with 8 bases aligning to TRBD1. In germline, CDR1 is SEHNR, CDR2 FQNEAQ (reference sequence). This CDR3 comprises 16 residues. With 4 bases clipped from V and 2 bases from J, the junction kept 6 bases outside the gene matches. CDR3: CASSSGSGGNTGELFF. Written as DNA, the CDR3 is TGTGCCAGCAGCTCGGGCTCAGGGGGCAACACCGGGGAGCTGTTTTTT.

The rearrangement joins TRBV5-6 to TRBJ2-7; the match to TRBD1 covers 7 bases. CDR1 is SGHDT and CDR2 is YYEEEE in the germline V gene. The CDR3 covers 14 residues. The trim removed 6 bases at V and 2 bases at J, leaving 8 bases unmatched. The CDR3 coding sequence is TGTGCCAGCACGGGACAGACGGCCGCCTACGAGCAGTACTTC. It specifies CASTGQTAAYEQYF.

The genes are TRBV7-8 and TRBJ2-5; D is undetermined. CDR3 length: 15 residues. Trimming took off 7 bases at V and 5 bases at J, with 20 bases between the two ends. Germline loops: CDR1 SGHVS, CDR2 FQNEAQ. CDR3 coding DNA: TGTGCCAGCACCAATAACCCAGGAAGCTCGGAGACCCAGTACTTC. Protein: CASTNNPGSSETQYF. The full variable domain, rest sourced from reference TRBV7-8 and TRBJ2-5, is GAGVSQSPRYKVAKRGQDVALRCDPISGHVSLFWYQQALGQGPEFLTYFQNEAQLDKSGLPSDRFFAERPEGSVSTLKIQRTQQEDSAVYLCASTNNPGSSETQYFGPGTRLLVL.

V and J are TRBV6-7 and TRBJ1-5, with 10 bases lining up with TRBD1. TRBV6-7 is labeled an ORF, and its function is uncertain. The ends lost 5 bases at V and 7 bases at J; junction bases unmatched: 8. This CDR3 has 15 amino acids. CDR3 nucleotides: TGTGCCAGCAGTCAAAGACAGGGGGCCAGGCAGCCCCAGCATTTT. Its translation is CASSQRQGARQPQHF.

This rearrangement joins TRBV6-5 to TRBJ2-1, with 10 nucleotides matching TRBD2. V lost 5 bases and J lost 10; bases outside the gene matches: 8. Germline CDR1 reads MNHEY; CDR2 reads SVGAGI. The CDR3 sequence is 14 residues long. CDR3 nucleotides: TGTGCCAGCAGTCGGGGACTAGCGCCATCGGAGCAGTTCTTC. It encodes CASSRGLAPSEQFF.

The rearrangement joins TRBV5-6 to TRBJ2-5; weak D call: TRBD1 (6 bases). Per germline, CDR1 SGHDT and CDR2 YYEEEE. V lost 3 bases to trimming and J lost 11 bases, with 23 bases between them. This CDR3 spans 15 amino acids. CDR3 coding DNA: TGTGCCAGCAGCTCCTTAGGGGCAGGGGCGCAGGGGCAGTACTTC. Its translation: CASSSLGAGAQGQYF. Using reference TRBV5-6 and TRBJ2-5 for the parts outside the CDR3, the full variable domain is DAGVTQSPTHLIKTRGQQVTLRCSPKSGHDTVSWYQQALGQGPQFIFQYYEEEERQRGNFPDRFSGHQFPNYSSELNVNALLLGDSALYLCASSSLGAGAQGQYFGPGTRLLVL.

This clone was seen a few times. The chain combines TRBV7-3 with TRBJ2-1; 9 bases are a match to TRBD2. In germline, CDR1 is SGHTA, CDR2 FQGTGA. The CDR3 runs to 18 residues. V gave up 0 bases and J gave up 0 bases; unmatched junction bases: 6. The DNA of the CDR3 is TGTGCCAGCAGCTTAACCCCCAGCGGGGGGCACTCCTACAATGAGCAGTTCTTC. Its translation: CASSLTPSGGHSYNEQFF.

The rearrangement links TRBV18 to TRBJ1-5; perhaps TRBD1 as D (5 bases). Germline lookup yields CDR1 KGHSH and CDR2 LQKENI. The CDR3 loop spans 13 amino acids. V shed 7 bases and J shed 4 bases, with 11 bases lying between them. CDR3 nucleotide sequence: TGTGCCAGCTTAGAGGGGAGGAATCAGCCCCAGCATTTT. This encodes CASLEGRNQPQHF.

This CDR3 is CASSLGGHTEAFF. Written as DNA, the CDR3 is TGTGCCAGCAGCTTAGGGGGCCACACTGAAGCTTTCTTT. The V and J genes are TRBV7-9 and TRBJ1-1, with a possible D match to TRBD1 (5 bases). This CDR3 comprises 13 residues. Trimming removed 1 base from V and 3 bases from J, with 6 bases in between. Per the germline V gene, CDR1 is SEHNR and CDR2 is FQNEAQ (reference sequence).